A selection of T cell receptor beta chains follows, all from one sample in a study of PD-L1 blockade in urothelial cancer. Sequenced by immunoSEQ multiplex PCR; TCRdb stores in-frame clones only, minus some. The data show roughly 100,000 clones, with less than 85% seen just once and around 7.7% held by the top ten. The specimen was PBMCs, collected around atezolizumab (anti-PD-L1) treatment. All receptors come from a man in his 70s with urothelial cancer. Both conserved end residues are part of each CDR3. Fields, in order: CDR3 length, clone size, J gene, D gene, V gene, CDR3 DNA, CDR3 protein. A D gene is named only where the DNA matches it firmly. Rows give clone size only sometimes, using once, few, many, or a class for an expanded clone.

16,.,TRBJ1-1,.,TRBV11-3,TGTGCCAGCAGCTCACCTAGACAGACCATGAACACTGAAGCTTTCTTT,CASSSPRQTMNTEAFF
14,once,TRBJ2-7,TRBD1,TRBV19,TGTGCCAGTAGTTTTGACAGGGTAACCTACGAGCAGTACTTC,CASSFDRVTYEQYF
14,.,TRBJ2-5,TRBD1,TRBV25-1,TGTGCCAGCAGTGAACCAAACAGGGGGAAGACCCAGTACTTC,CASSEPNRGKTQYF
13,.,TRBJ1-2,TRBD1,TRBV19,TGTGCCAGTAGTAGGGACAGGGGGCTTGGCTACACCTTC,CASSRDRGLGYTF
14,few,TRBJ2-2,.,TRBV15,TGTGCCACCAGCGTCGACAGAAACACCGGGGAGCTGTTTTTT,CATSVDRNTGELFF
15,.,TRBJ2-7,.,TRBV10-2,TGCGCCAGCAGTGTCACCCTTACGGGGGCCTACGAGCAGTACTTC,CASSVTLTGAYEQYF
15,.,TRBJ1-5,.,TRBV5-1,TGCGCCAGCAGCTTGAATGCAGGGGAGCTTCAGCCCCAGCATTTT,CASSLNAGELQPQHF
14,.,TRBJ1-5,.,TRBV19,TGTGCCAACAACACGGACATGGGAAATCAGCCCCAGCATTTT,CANNTDMGNQPQHF
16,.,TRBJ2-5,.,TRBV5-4,TGTGCCAGCAGCGGGGGGGGTGGACAGGGATGGGAGACCCAGTACTTC,CASSGGGGQGWETQYF
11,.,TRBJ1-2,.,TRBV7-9,TGTGCCAGCAGCTTAGTCGGTGGCTACACCTTC,CASSLVGGYTF
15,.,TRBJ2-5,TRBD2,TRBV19,TGTGCCAGTAGTATAGATCAAGAGACTAGCGAGTCGCGGTACTTC,CASSIDQETSESRYF
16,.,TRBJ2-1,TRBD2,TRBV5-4,TGTGCCAGCAGCTTTAGCGGGAGGATCGCCTACAATGAGCAGTTCTTC,CASSFSGRIAYNEQFF